The 18 T cell receptor beta chains below come from one sample, sequenced in a study of T cell responses to AZD1222 COVID-19 vaccine. Clones were read by immunoSEQ multiplex PCR, and TCRdb kept only the in-frame ones, dropping some. Of 180,000 or so clones listed, about 95% are singletons. The starting material was peripheral blood, obtained on day 0 of AZD1222 vaccination. The origin of the receptors is an adult in good health.

The chain couples TRBV11-2 to TRBJ2-7; D perhaps matches TRBD2 (5 bases). Between the trimmed V and J ends, which lost 5 bases and 3 bases, there was a span of 8 bases. The CDR3 consists of 12 residues. The germline V gene has CDR1 SGHAT and CDR2 FQNNGV. The CDR3 coding sequence is TGTGCCAGCAGCCCGAGGGACTACGAGCAGTACTTC. Protein sequence: CASSPRDYEQYF.

V gene TRBV3-1 (or the pseudogene TRBV3-2) combines with J gene TRBJ2-7, with a possible D match to TRBD1 (6 bases). Germline-derived CDR1 and CDR2 are LGHDT and YNNKEL (reference sequence). V lost 1 base and J 3 bases, leaving 10 bases between the germline ends. CDR3 length: 14 amino acids. DNA for the CDR3: TGTGCCAGCAGCCAAGTTCCCAGGGGCTACGAGCAGTACTTC. Encoded protein: CASSQVPRGYEQYF.

The CDR3 here is CASSVRSDLNTEAFF. CDR3 sequence (DNA): TGTGCCAGCAGCGTTAGGTCGGATTTGAACACTGAAGCTTTCTTT. The rearrangement joins TRBV9 to TRBJ1-1; no clear D. Trimming pared 2 bases from V and 0 bases from J, leaving 11 bases between. Germline V gene data show CDR1 as SGDLS and CDR2 as YYNGEE. This CDR3 has 15 residues.

The rearrangement links TRBV28 to TRBJ2-4; possibly TRBD2 for D (5 bases). Germline values: CDR1 MDHEN, CDR2 SYDVKM. CDR3 length: 13 amino acids. Deletions cut 8 bases from V and 9 bases from J, with 17 bases between. CDR3 sequence (DNA): TGTGCCAGCTCCGGCCCCCGGGGTGGCATTCAGTACTTC. It yields the protein CASSGPRGGIQYF.

The chain is built from TRBV5-1 and TRBJ1-1, with D hard to call. CDR3 length: 13 amino acids. V dropped 9 bases and J dropped 6 bases, with 18 bases sitting between them. Germline V CDR1 and CDR2: SGHRS, YFSETQ. The CDR3, as DNA: TGCGCCACCCGGGTGACCCTGACCTCTGAAGCTTTCTTT. Protein product: CATRVTLTSEAFF.

The V call is TRBV24-1, the J call TRBJ1-2; TRBD1 might be the D (5 bases). Trimming removed 4 bases from V and 4 bases from J, with 18 bases in between. The length of the CDR3 is 16 residues. Germline V gives CDR1 KGHDR, CDR2 SFDVKD. Here the CDR3 DNA reads TGTGCCACCAGTGACCCAACGGAGGGACCCTCCTATGGCTACACCTTC. It codes for CATSDPTEGPSYGYTF.

The J gene is TRBJ2-7, the V gene TRBV2, with no clear D. The V gene's germline CDR1 is SNHLY and CDR2 FYNNEI. V was trimmed by 3 bases and J by 7 bases, leaving 7 bases between them. This CDR3 contains 11 residues. DNA of the CDR3: TGTGCCAGCAGTGAGAGACAAGAGCAGTACTTC. Amino acids: CASSERQEQYF.

This rearrangement joins TRBV5-6 to TRBJ1-1; possibly TRBD1 for D (5 bases). Trimming stripped 4 bases from V and 1 base from J, with 11 bases between. The germline V gene has CDR1 SGHDT and CDR2 YYEEEE. CDR3 length: 14 residues. The CDR3 coding sequence is TGTGCCAGCAGCGTGGGGCGACGGAACACTGAAGCTTTCTTT. It codes for CASSVGRRNTEAFF.

The V gene is TRBV28, the J gene TRBJ1-2; no clear D. Trimming removed 1 base from V and 4 bases from J, with 13 bases in between. The CDR3 is made up of 15 amino acids. Germline loops: CDR1 MDHEN, CDR2 SYDVKM. The CDR3 coding sequence is TGTGCCAGCAGTTTATCTGGGCAGAAGCCCTATGGCTACACCTTC. Its translation: CASSLSGQKPYGYTF.

The chain joins TRBV24-1 to TRBJ2-5; 8 bases are a match to TRBD2. Germline V lookup: CDR1 KGHDR, CDR2 SFDVKD. The CDR3 has 16 residues. Trimming took 4 bases from V and 4 from J; bases not matched to a gene: 10. The CDR3 DNA is TGTGCCACCAGTGACCCCAAGCGGGAGAGGCGAGAGACCCAGTACTTC. Its protein product is CATSDPKRERRETQYF.

This clone has only one observation. The chain links TRBV6-1 to TRBJ1-3; D is uncertain. Germline values: CDR1 MNHNS, CDR2 SASEGT. Trimming stripped 0 bases from V and 3 bases from J, with 3 bases between. The CDR3 totals 13 residues. CDR3 region: CASSEAHGNTIYF. CDR3 nucleotides: TGTGCCAGCAGTGAAGCGCATGGAAACACCATATATTTT.

The rearrangement joins TRBV9 to TRBJ2-5; 10 nucleotides agree with TRBD2. Trimming at V came to 2 bases and at J to 5 bases, leaving 6 bases not matched to a gene. This CDR3 region has 15 residues. CDR1 is SGDLS, CDR2 YYNGEE, per germline. CDR3 nucleotide sequence: TGTGCCAGCAGCGTCACGGTTAGCGGGAGGGAGACCCAGTACTTC. Its protein is CASSVTVSGRETQYF.

V is TRBV7-9 and J is TRBJ1-4; D unclear. The germline gives CDR1 SEHNR, CDR2 FQNEAQ (reference sequence). V was trimmed by 0 bases and J by 7 bases, leaving 12 bases between them. This CDR3 contains 15 residues. DNA for the CDR3: TGTGCCAGCAGCTTAGCTTTAAGTCCGTCTGAAAAACTGTTTTTT. Translation: CASSLALSPSEKLFF.

The V gene is TRBV30, the J gene TRBJ1-1, with no clear D. Germline CDR1 and CDR2: GTSNPN and SVGIG (reference sequence). Trimming left V 2 bases short and J 8 bases short, with 15 bases between. This CDR3 contains 13 residues. CDR3 DNA: TGTGCCTGGAGTCTAGGAGTTGTAAGCGAAGCTTTCTTT. Protein product: CAWSLGVVSEAFF. Full variable domain (rest looked up from reference TRBV30 and TRBJ1-1): SQTIHQWPATLVQPVGSPLSLECTVEGTSNPNLYWYRQAAGRGLQLLFYSVGIGQISSEVPQNLSASRPQDRQFILSSKKLLLSDSGFYLCAWSLGVVSEAFFGQGTRLTVV.

The chain carries TRBV6-2 or TRBV6-3 and TRBJ2-2, with a tentative D call TRBD1 (5 bases). V lost 0 bases to trimming and J lost 5 bases, with 7 bases between them. This CDR3 spans 14 amino acids. Germline loops: CDR1 MNHEY, CDR2 SVGEGT. CDR3 nucleotides: TGTGCCAGCAGTTACTCCGACAGAACCGGGGAGCTGTTTTTT. It encodes CASSYSDRTGELFF.

The chain combines TRBV5-6 with TRBJ2-7, with a possible D match to TRBD2 (7 bases). The CDR3 is made up of 17 amino acids. Germline V lookup: CDR1 SGHDT, CDR2 YYEEEE. The V gene lost 4 bases and the J gene lost 3 bases, with 23 bases spanning the gap. The CDR3 is CASSPDGGASTFYEQYF. Here the CDR3 DNA reads TGTGCCAGCAGCCCAGATGGGGGGGCTTCCACCTTCTACGAGCAGTACTTC.

This chain uses TRBV19 with TRBJ1-3; TRBD1 might be the D (6 bases). Germline V gene sequence: CDR1 LNHDA, CDR2 SQIVND (reference sequence). The CDR3 is 16 amino acids. Trimming took 5 bases from V and 0 from J, leaving 14 bases between them. CDR3 loop: CASSRRQVNSGNTIYF. The CDR3 DNA sequence: TGTGCCAGTAGTCGGAGACAGGTCAACTCTGGAAACACCATATATTTT.

This chain joins TRBV5-1 and TRBJ2-5; D might be TRBD2 (5 bases). V lost 0 bases and J 6 bases, leaving 12 bases between the germline ends. The CDR3 consists of 14 residues. Germline V gene sequence: CDR1 SGHRS, CDR2 YFSETQ. The CDR3 DNA reads TGCGCCAGCAGCTTGGGGAGAGCGGTCCAGACCCAGTACTTC. It yields the protein CASSLGRAVQTQYF. The full variable domain, rest sourced from reference TRBV5-1 and TRBJ2-5, is KAGVTQTPRYLIKTRGQQVTLSCSPISGHRSVSWYQQTPGQGLQFLFEYFSETQRNKGNFPGRFSGRQFSNSRSEMNVSTLELGDSALYLCASSLGRAVQTQYFGPGTRLLVL.